This TCR beta chain came from a study of metastatic and nonmetastatic thyroid tumors. Study in general: Patients with malignant and benign thyroid disease provided blood and tumor or nodule tissue, whose repertoires were compared.

As to this clone: Its antigen is unidentified.

The authors' processing: A papillary thyroid cancer distant-metastasis classifier was built from CDR3 differences across clinicopathological groups. TCRdb re-called clones via MiXCR from the PCR reads. It is TCRdb's table, rather than the study itself, that gives the V and J calls and clone size. The data contain about 82,000 clones, approximately 13% of them singletons. The CDR3 covers 16 residues. Germline values: CDR1 MDHEN, CDR2 SYDVKM. Between the trimmed V and J ends, which lost 3 bases and 0 bases, there was a span of 13 bases. General study findings and limits: Benign nodules were reported to have significantly lower TCR beta diversity than malignant thyroid tumors, in blood and tumor.

None of the patients had undergone any treatment ahead of thyroid surgery. The sequence was obtained from a female donor with papillary thyroid cancer or a benign thyroid nodule (not recorded which). Some clones in this sample may be carry-over from other donors' samples. This rearrangement joins TRBV28 to TRBJ2-3, with D possibly TRBD1 on 5 matching bases. Sequencing input: tumor tissue. The DNA of the CDR3 is TGTGCCAGCAGTTTTCCAGGGCTAGGTAGCACAGATACGCAGTATTTT. Protein product: CASSFPGLGSTDTQYF.